The present T cell receptor beta chain was sequenced within a study of cytomegalovirus exposure and HLA in healthy donors. Amplification used 60 Vbeta primers and 13 Jbeta primers. The data were produced by immunoSEQ multiplex PCR, yet TCRdb's version contains in-frame clones alone and is incomplete. The sample lists some 150,000 clones, about four fifths occurring once. CDR1 and CDR2 (germline): MNHEY, SVGAGI. The ends were cut back, 2 bases at V and 5 bases at J, with 3 bases in the middle. The CDR3 has 11 residues. The rearrangement links TRBV6-5 to TRBJ2-5; D uncertain. Sequencing was performed on PBMCs. The sequence derives from a young man in good health and CMV-seronegative. The CDR3 protein is CASSYEETQYF. The CDR3 bases are TGTGCCAGCAGTTACGAGGAGACCCAGTACTTC.